What follows describes a single T cell receptor (beta chain). Antigen: not known. Sequenced by immunoSEQ multiplex PCR; TCRdb stores in-frame clones only, minus some. The sample holds roughly 140,000 clones, roughly nine tenths seen once. CDR1 SEHNR and CDR2 FQNEAQ come from the germline V gene (reference sequence). V was trimmed by 1 base and J by 4 bases, leaving 2 bases between them. The CDR3 has 11 amino acids. These data are taken from a study of T cell responses to AZD1222 COVID-19 vaccine. General observations from the study: Unmutated variant regions are reportedly the target of nearly half of TCRs that are spike-specific. The donor cohort was predominantly white British with a female majority, and clonal diversity may have been underestimated.

V is TRBV7-9 and J is TRBJ2-7; D unclear. The sample in question was peripheral blood, obtained on day 0 of AZD1222 vaccination. The sequence came from an adult in good health. CDR3 DNA: TGTGCCAGCAGCTTAGATTACGAGCAGTACTTC. Its protein is CASSLDYEQYF.